One and the same sample provided the 17 T cell receptor beta chains below, sequenced in a study of T cells in Graves' hyperthyroidism and ophthalmopathy. TCR beta CDR3 regions were amplified from RNA. HTBI primers were the set used in a first-round RT-PCR of the TCR CDR3. In TCRdb, the multiplex PCR reads were re-called with MiXCR into one record per CDR3 protein. The sample includes some 600,000 distinct CDR3 sequences, about 14% of them seen just once. The sequencing sample was made of blood. The receptors stem from a woman in her 30s with Graves' hyperthyroidism that later progressed to Graves' ophthalmopathy.

This clonotype was observed a handful of times. V usage is TRBV20-1 and J usage is TRBJ1-1; D gene unclear. The CDR3 runs 13 residues. CDR1 DFQATT and CDR2 SNEGSKA come from the germline V gene (reference sequence). V lost 3 bases, J lost 1 base, and 9 bases lay in between. The CDR3: CSARPYGNTEAFF. The CDR3 coding sequence is TGCAGTGCTAGGCCCTACGGGAACACTGAAGCTTTCTTT.

This clonotype was observed at least ten times. This sequence joins TRBV19 and TRBJ2-3; maybe TRBD2 (6 bases). The germline V gene encodes CDR1 LNHDA and CDR2 SQIVND (reference sequence). The CDR3 length is 13 residues. Trimming stripped 9 bases from V and 3 bases from J, with 13 bases between. The CDR3 loop reads CASAGMSTDTQYF. The CDR3 coding sequence is TGTGCCAGCGCGGGAATGAGTACAGATACGCAGTATTTT.

This sequence joins TRBV28 and TRBJ2-2; 7 nucleotides line up with TRBD2. Losses at the gene ends were 2 bases for V and 5 bases for J; bases not matched to a gene: 8. Germline V gene sequence: CDR1 MDHEN, CDR2 SYDVKM. The CDR3 is made up of 16 amino acids. The CDR3 sequence is CASSLVGGPWTGELFF. CDR3 nucleotide sequence: TGTGCCAGCAGTTTAGTGGGAGGGCCTTGGACCGGGGAGCTGTTTTTT.

This clonotype was observed a handful of times. The chain joins TRBV19 to TRBJ1-4; 12 positions agree with TRBD1. The CDR3 runs to 14 residues. Germline lookup yields CDR1 LNHDA and CDR2 SQIVND (reference sequence). The V and J ends lost 9 bases and 7 bases, in that order; junction bases with no gene match: 6. The CDR3 DNA reads as TGTGCCAGGGGACAGGGGGCGTGGAGTGAAAAACTGTTTTTT. Amino acid sequence: CARGQGAWSEKLFF.

This clonotype was observed a few times. The chain is built from TRBV25-1 and TRBJ2-5; 10 bases agree with TRBD2. Germline lookup yields CDR1 MGHDK and CDR2 SYGVNS. The length of the CDR3 is 15 residues. V trimming: 6 bases; J trimming: 5 bases; junction bases outside the gene matches: 9. The CDR3: CASRQAGGPRETQYF. In DNA form, the CDR3 reads TGTGCCAGCAGACAAGCGGGAGGGCCTCGGGAGACCCAGTACTTC.

The chain recombines TRBV19 with TRBJ1-4, with unresolved D. The V gene's germline CDR1 is LNHDA and CDR2 SQIVND (reference sequence). Trimming stripped 4 bases from V and 6 bases from J, with 12 bases between. The CDR3 sequence is 14 residues long. Written as DNA, the CDR3 is TGTGCCAGTAGTAGCTCGGAAGGGCATGAAAAACTGTTTTTT. Translated, it gives CASSSSEGHEKLFF.

This clonotype was observed at least ten times. This chain uses TRBV7-2 with TRBJ2-3, with TRBD2 identical over 9 bases. The CDR3 spans 15 residues. V was clipped by 2 bases and J by 5 bases; unmatched bases: 5. Germline lookup yields CDR1 SGHTA and CDR2 FQGNSA. The CDR3 DNA is TGTGCCAGCAGCTTAAGTCGCGGGAGGGGAGATACGCAGTATTTT. Its protein product is CASSLSRGRGDTQYF. Full variable domain (rest looked up from reference TRBV7-2 and TRBJ2-3): GAGVSQSPSNKVTEKGKDVELRCDPISGHTALYWYRQSLGQGLEFLIYFQGNSAPDKSGLPSDRFSAERTGGSVSTLTIQRTQQEDSAVYLCASSLSRGRGDTQYFGPGTRLTVL.

This clonotype was detected many times. V is TRBV18 and J is TRBJ1-2; 7 bases fit TRBD1. Germline CDR1 is KGHSH and CDR2 is LQKENI. This CDR3 is built from 14 residues. V lost 5 bases, J lost 3 bases, and 6 bases stayed unmatched. The CDR3 DNA reads TGTGCCAGCTCAGGGACAGATATTGACTATGGCTACACCTTC. This gives the protein CASSGTDIDYGYTF.

This clonotype came up many times. This chain uses TRBV20-1 with TRBJ1-5, with a weak D call TRBD1 (6 bases). V was clipped by 6 bases and J by 5 bases, with 14 bases between them. The CDR3 covers 13 residues. The germline V gene has CDR1 DFQATT and CDR2 SNEGSKA (reference sequence). DNA of the CDR3: TGCAGTGCCACAACAGGGAAACATCAGCCCCAGCATTTT. Encoded protein: CSATTGKHQPQHF.

This clonotype showed up many times. The J gene is TRBJ2-2, the V gene TRBV18; TRBD1 aligns across 7 bases. CDR3 length equals 16 residues. Germline assignment: CDR1 KGHSH and CDR2 LQKENI. Trimming removed 3 bases from V and 0 bases from J; junction bases left unmatched: 4. The CDR3 DNA is TGTGCCAGCTCACCTCGAGGGACAGCGAACACCGGGGAGCTGTTTTTT. It is translated as CASSPRGTANTGELFF.

Ten or more counts support this clonotype. The chain links TRBV28 to TRBJ2-1, with D tentatively TRBD1 (6 bases). This CDR3 is built from 14 residues. V was cut by 8 bases and J by 5 bases, with 16 bases left in between. Germline V lookup: CDR1 MDHEN, CDR2 SYDVKM. In DNA, the CDR3 is TGTGCCAGCTCCTCAGGGGCCTCAAACAATGAGCAGTTCTTC. It is translated as CASSSGASNNEQFF.

Ten or more counts support this clonotype. The V gene is TRBV3-1, the J gene TRBJ2-7; the D gene is possibly TRBD1 (6 bases). Germline loops: CDR1 LGHDT, CDR2 YNNKEL (reference sequence). There are 16 residues in the CDR3. V was trimmed by 3 bases and J by 3 bases, leaving 18 bases between them. CDR3 amino acids: CASSHQYRVLNYEQYF. CDR3 sequence (DNA): TGTGCCAGCAGCCACCAGTACAGGGTTCTCAACTACGAGCAGTACTTC.

About this clonotype itself: One end of the junction varies from germline; a read error may be responsible. The CDR3: CASSIVGSYSCNEQFF. DNA of the CDR3: TGTGCCAGTAGTATTGTGGGCAGTTACTCCTGCAATGAGCAGTTCTTC. The J gene is TRBJ2-1, the V gene TRBV19; unclear D gene. The CDR3 has 16 residues. The V gene's germline CDR1 is LNHDA and CDR2 SQIVND (reference sequence).

This clonotype came up many times. V and J are TRBV24-1 and TRBJ2-3, with 7 bases lining up with TRBD2. There are 15 residues in the CDR3. Germline V gene data show CDR1 as KGHDR and CDR2 as SFDVKD. V trimming: 4 bases; J trimming: 1 base; junction bases outside the gene matches: 4. The CDR3 bases are TGTGCCACCAGTGACGGGCTAGCGGGCACAGATACGCAGTATTTT. Protein sequence: CATSDGLAGTDTQYF.

This clonotype was seen repeatedly, ten times or more. The rearrangement links TRBV30 to TRBJ2-3, with no clear D. Germline V CDR1 and CDR2: GTSNPN, SVGIG (reference sequence). V lost 4 bases to trimming and J lost 0 bases, with 14 bases between them. The CDR3 covers 15 residues. CDR3 nucleotides: TGTGCCTGGAACCTGGCGGTCGCTAGCACAGATACGCAGTATTTT. This gives the protein CAWNLAVASTDTQYF.

This clonotype occurred a few times. The V call is TRBV3-1, the J call TRBJ2-2; 7 nucleotides agree with TRBD2. This CDR3 has 14 amino acids. The V segment lost 3 bases and the J segment 5 bases; nucleotides outside the gene matches: 3. The germline V gene encodes CDR1 LGHDT and CDR2 YNNKEL (reference sequence). The CDR3 spells CASSHGTITGELFF. The CDR3 DNA is TGTGCCAGCAGCCACGGGACTATTACCGGGGAGCTGTTTTTT.

This clonotype was seen repeatedly, ten times or more. The chain links TRBV11-3 to TRBJ1-1; 7 bases are a match to TRBD1. The CDR3 sequence is 13 residues long. CDR1 and CDR2 from the germline V gene are SGHNT and YENEEA. The V and J ends lost 5 bases and 4 bases, in that order; junction bases with no gene match: 4. DNA of the CDR3: TGTGCCAGCAGCGATACAGGGGCCACTGAAGCTTTCTTT. Residues: CASSDTGATEAFF.